This T cell receptor (beta chain) stems from a study of human T cells and chemical hapten exposure. Turning to the study itself: Alopecia areata, totalis or universalis affected patients, mainly female. General study points: Sensitizing with DPC caused no change in TCRs above 1 in 1000 frequency.

The CDR3 has 18 amino acids. J gave up 3 bases and V 2 bases, and 6 bases lay outside the gene matches. Germline CDR1 MNHEY, CDR2 SVGAGI. Time point given: patch test 2, 6 weeks after DPC sensitization. The treatment denotes: therapeutic diphenylcyclopropenone sensitization with weekly scalp DPC. Each CDR3 protein is one row after TCRdb ran MiXCR on the RACE reads. The table lists approximately 84,000 distinct CDR3 sequences, roughly 10% of them singletons, with 1.5% to 2% in the top ten. This clonotype was seen only a few times. Its antigen is not known. The specimen was whole blood, collected in connection with sensitization to the hapten diphenylcyclopropenone (DPC). The chain employs TRBV6-5 and TRBJ2-5, with TRBD2 matching 16 bases. The receptor comes from a man younger than 35 with alopecia areata. Some clones in this sample may be carry-over from other donors' samples. The CDR3 sequence: CASSYPPGTSGGEETQYF. CDR3 in DNA: TGTGCCAGCAGTTACCCACCCGGGACTAGCGGGGGGGAAGAGACCCAGTACTTC.